Included here is one T cell receptor (beta chain) sequence, with context. No antigen is known for it. This CDR3 region has 13 residues. V shed 8 bases, J shed 7 bases, and the junction held 9 bases outside the gene matches. The germline V gene encodes CDR1 MNHNS and CDR2 SASEGT. This sample was included in a study of shared clonotypes between healthy human individuals. Findings and limits, study-wide: A small donor pool kept down the genetic and exposure-history diversity that was represented. Sorted-subset samples were not fully sequenced, rarefaction indicated.

The repertoire was sequenced with immunoSEQ multiplex PCR; TCRdb's copy has only in-frame clones and lacks some. The table includes millions of clones, more than 80% detected once. Investigators divided CD4+ cells into CD45RA+ naive and CD45RA-negative memory subsets. Sequencing input: naive CD4+ T cells sorted from blood. Sample subset: CD45RA+ positively selected. The source is a man between 18 and 29 years old in good health. The rearrangement uses TRBV6-1 and TRBJ1-2, with TRBD1 matching 8 bases. As DNA, the CDR3 is TGTGCCAGCGAGACCACAGGGGGGCTTGGCTACACCTTC. This gives the protein CASETTGGLGYTF.